The 3 T cell receptor beta chains reported below all come from one sample, sequenced in a study of patients and donors after allogeneic stem cell transplantation. One entry per CDR3 protein, called by TCRdb with MiXCR from the RT-PCR reads. The table shows about 960,000 distinct CDR3 sequences, with roughly 18% occurring only once. The sequenced sample consisted of blood, either unsorted or a sorted T cell fraction (not recorded which). These receptors were taken from a human donor who was either an allogeneic HSCT recipient or a stem cell or donor lymphocyte infusion donor (not recorded which). It is not recorded whose cells these are; they may come from a transplant donor.

The chain links TRBV6-2 or TRBV6-3 to TRBJ2-5; 12 bases line up with TRBD2. CDR1 is MNHEY and CDR2 is SVGEGT in the germline V gene. J gave up 5 bases and V 4 bases, and 5 bases lay outside the gene matches. The length of the CDR3 is 15 residues. The CDR3 sequence: CASSWTSGVGETQYF. The CDR3 nucleotides read TGTGCCAGCAGTTGGACTAGCGGGGTAGGGGAGACCCAGTACTTC.

This clonotype occurred a few times. The chain carries TRBV6-1 and TRBJ2-3; D possibly matches TRBD1 or TRBD2 (5 bases each). Per germline, CDR1 MNHNS and CDR2 SASEGT. V was clipped by 3 bases and J by 4 bases, with 11 bases between them. The CDR3 length is 14 residues. This CDR3 reads CASSERGESDTQYF. The CDR3 nucleotides are TGTGCCAGCAGTGAGAGGGGCGAATCAGATACGCAGTATTTT.

There are a few counts of this clonotype. The rearrangement joins TRBV2 to TRBJ2-6; no definite D call. Germline lookup yields CDR1 SNHLY and CDR2 FYNNEI. The germline V and J ends were trimmed by 4 bases and 0 bases, with 7 bases remaining between them. The CDR3 runs 15 residues. CDR3 coding DNA: TGTGCCAGCAGTGGTGCCCACTCTGGGGCCAACGTCCTGACTTTC. Its protein is CASSGAHSGANVLTF.